The rows below give T cell receptor beta chains drawn from one sample of a study of a mutant IDH1 vaccine in newly diagnosed glioma. No antigen has been assigned to these receptors. Data came from immunoSEQ multiplex PCR; TCRdb stores just in-frame clones and leaves some out. This table holds about 74,000 clones, roughly 86% found once. The specimen comprised PBMCs, sampled from a glioma patient whose treatment included an IDH1 peptide vaccine. The source is a man aged 30 to 39 with glioma. Each CDR3 is given with its conserved first and last residue. A D gene is named only where the DNA matches it firmly. Clone size is shown for a subset of rows, as once, few, many or a class of expanded clone.

j_call clone_size d_call v_call cdr3_length cdr3_nt cdr3_aa
TRBJ1-3 NA NA TRBV7-9 14 TGTGCCAGCAGCTTCGAGACAGTTGGAAACACCATATATTTT CASSFETVGNTIYF
TRBJ2-7 NA TRBD1 TRBV30 15 TGTGCCTGGAGTGTACGCGGCAGGGGGCATGACGAGCAGTACTTC CAWSVRGRGHDEQYF
TRBJ1-3 many NA TRBV5-4 13 TGTGCCAGCAGCTTGGCCCAAGGAAACACCATATATTTT CASSLAQGNTIYF
TRBJ1-1 NA NA TRBV9 14 TGTGCCAGCAGCCTACAGAACACAGGTCTTCGGGCTTTCTTT CASSLQNTGLRAFF
TRBJ1-1 NA NA TRBV25-1 15 TGTGCCAGCAGTGAACCGACAGCTTTGAACACTGAAGCTTTCTTT CASSEPTALNTEAFF
TRBJ1-5 few NA TRBV28 15 TGTGCCAGCAGTCTACAGGGTAGATGGAATCAGCCCCAGCATTTT CASSLQGRWNQPQHF
TRBJ2-3 NA NA TRBV19 14 TGTGCCAGTAGTATAAGCAAAGAGCTGGATACGCAGTATTTT CASSISKELDTQYF
TRBJ2-5 NA TRBD2 TRBV7-2 14 TGTGCCGGCAGCTTAGCGGGGGGGCGAGAGACCCAGTACTTC CAGSLAGGRETQYF
TRBJ1-2 NA NA TRBV15 13 TGTGCCACCAGCAGAGATCGGGGAGTTGGCTACACCTTC CATSRDRGVGYTF
TRBJ1-4 few NA TRBV30 13 TGTGCCTGGAGCGGGGGGACCCATGAAAAACTGTTTTTT CAWSGGTHEKLFF
TRBJ2-1 once TRBD1 TRBV4-1 18 TGCGCCAGCAGCCGGAATAGCCCTAACAGGGGCTCCTACAATGAGCAGTTCTTC CASSRNSPNRGSYNEQFF
TRBJ2-4 NA NA TRBV28 23 TGTGCCAGCAGTTCCTCGCTGGATATTTCCACCCCAACTTCGAACAGGGTAAAAAACATTCAGTACTTC CASSSSLDISTPTSNRVKNIQYF
TRBJ2-3 NA NA TRBV6-5 14 TGTGCCAGCAGCCCTACCTTCAGCACAGATACGCAGTATTTT CASSPTFSTDTQYF
TRBJ2-3 NA NA TRBV5-4 14 TGTGCCAGCAGCCTCCGGGACTTCACAGATACGCAGTATTTT CASSLRDFTDTQYF
TRBJ1-2 NA TRBD1 TRBV5-4 14 TGTGCCAGCACCACTGACAGGGACAACTATGGCTACACCTTC CASTTDRDNYGYTF
TRBJ2-2 NA NA TRBV29-1 14 TGCAGCGCCCGAGGGGGTCTGAACACCGGGGAGCTGTTTTTT CSARGGLNTGELFF
TRBJ2-5 NA TRBD2 TRBV7-9 17 TGTGCCAGCAGCCAAGGGATAGCGGGAAAGTCCCGGGAGACCCAGTACTTC CASSQGIAGKSRETQYF
TRBJ1-5 NA TRBD1 TRBV7-9 18 TGTGCCAGCAGCCCCCCGGGACAGGGGCGAAGTAGCAATCAGCCCCAGCATTTT CASSPPGQGRSSNQPQHF
TRBJ2-5 NA NA TRBV5-1 14 TGCGCCAGCAGCTTGGGTTCCAGAGGAGAGACCCAGTACTTC CASSLGSRGETQYF
TRBJ2-1 NA TRBD2 TRBV9 16 TGTGCCAGCAGCTCCGGGGGCGGGAGGGCCGGGAATGAGCAGTTCTTC CASSSGGGRAGNEQFF
TRBJ2-3 NA NA TRBV19 14 TGTGCCAGTAGTATCCAGGTCACCGCAGATACGCAGTATTTT CASSIQVTADTQYF
TRBJ2-1 once NA TRBV4-1 13 TGCGCCAGCAGCCACCGCACGGACAATGAGCAGTTCTTC CASSHRTDNEQFF
TRBJ2-2 NA NA TRBV7-6 15 TGTGCCAGCAGCTTAGATGTGGGGAGCACCGGGGAGCTGTTTTTT CASSLDVGSTGELFF
TRBJ2-2 NA TRBD2 TRBV27 17 TGTGCCAGCAGTTTGTCGGGACTAGCGGGAGCCACCGGGGAGCTGTTTTTT CASSLSGLAGATGELFF
TRBJ2-5 NA TRBD1 TRBV28 22 TGTGCCAGCAGTTTATTCCGGATGGGACAGGGGAAAAACCAACTAAATAGAGAGACCCAGTACTTC CASSLFRMGQGKNQLNRETQYF
TRBJ1-4 once TRBD1 TRBV5-6 15 TGTGCCAGCAGCCCCGCCGGGACAGGGGTCGAAAAACTGTTTTTT CASSPAGTGVEKLFF
TRBJ1-4 NA NA TRBV15 16 TGTGCCACCAGCGCCGAGGATTCGGACGGTGGGGAAAAACTGTTTTTT CATSAEDSDGGEKLFF
TRBJ2-1 NA TRBD2 TRBV2 15 TGTGCCAGCAGTGATAGCGGGCGTACCTACAATGAGCAGTTCTTC CASSDSGRTYNEQFF
TRBJ1-1 once NA TRBV19 13 TGTGCCAGTAGTTTGACAGGAGGGACTGAAGCTTTCTTT CASSLTGGTEAFF
TRBJ1-1 NA TRBD1 TRBV4-3 16 TGCGCCAGCAGCCAAGATCTGACAGGGGGCCACACTGAAGCTTTCTTT CASSQDLTGGHTEAFF
TRBJ2-3 NA NA TRBV18 15 TGTGCCAGCTCAGCCGACAGACTTAGCACAGATACGCAGTATTTT CASSADRLSTDTQYF
TRBJ2-3 NA TRBD2 TRBV4-1 14 TGCGCCAGCAGCCGGACTAGCGGCACAGATACGCAGTATTTT CASSRTSGTDTQYF
TRBJ1-3 NA NA TRBV5-5 15 TGTGCCAGCAGCCCCGTCCTTAGCTCTGGAAACACCATATATTTT CASSPVLSSGNTIYF
TRBJ2-1 NA NA TRBV19 15 TGTGCCAGTAGTCAGACAGGTAGCTCCTACAATGAGCAGTTCTTC CASSQTGSSYNEQFF
TRBJ1-5 NA NA TRBV19 14 TGTGCCAGTAGTTTTCTTGGAGGAATTCAGCCCCAGCATTTT CASSFLGGIQPQHF
TRBJ2-1 NA NA TRBV13 15 TGTGCCAGCAGCCCCCCGGCGTGGGATAGGAATGAGCAGTTCTTC CASSPPAWDRNEQFF
TRBJ1-4 NA NA TRBV6-5 14 TGTGCCAGCAGTTTAGTGGGGTCGGGTGAAAAACTGTTTTTT CASSLVGSGEKLFF